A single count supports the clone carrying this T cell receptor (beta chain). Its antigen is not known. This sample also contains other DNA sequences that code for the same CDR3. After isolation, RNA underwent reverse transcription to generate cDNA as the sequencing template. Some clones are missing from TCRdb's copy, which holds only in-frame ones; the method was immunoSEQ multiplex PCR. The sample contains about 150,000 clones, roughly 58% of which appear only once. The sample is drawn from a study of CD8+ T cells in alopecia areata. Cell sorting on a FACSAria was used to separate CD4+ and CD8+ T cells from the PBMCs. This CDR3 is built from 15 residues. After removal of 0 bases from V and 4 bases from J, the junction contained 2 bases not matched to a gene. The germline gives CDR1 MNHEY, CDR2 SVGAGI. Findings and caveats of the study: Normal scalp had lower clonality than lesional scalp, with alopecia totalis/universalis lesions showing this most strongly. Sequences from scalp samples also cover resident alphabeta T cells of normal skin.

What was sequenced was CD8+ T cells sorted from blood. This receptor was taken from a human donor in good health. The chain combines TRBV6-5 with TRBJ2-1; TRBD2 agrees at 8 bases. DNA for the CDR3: TGTGCCAGCAGTTACTCCGGCGGGAGGTACAATGAGCAGTTCTTC. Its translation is CASSYSGGRYNEQFF.